Shown below are 32 T cell receptor beta chains from a single sample sequenced in a study of response to subunit inactivated influenza vaccine (dated by TCRdb to about 2018). The library was prepared using RT-PCR. Sequenced on an Illumina HiSeq 2500. Using fastp trimming at Q25 and MiXCR clonotype assembly, TCRdb reanalyzed the public sequencing data and kept in-frame beta chains. CDR3 protein duplicates are merged, each entry listing the most common genes and DNA. This sample holds approximately 530,000 distinct CDR3 sequences; less than 10% were observed only once. Clones ranked in the top ten supply under 15% of the sample. Sequences were derived from PBMCs from blood, sampled roughly 24 months after vaccination. These receptors were collected from a man between 50 and 69 years old who received an inactivated influenza vaccine. Donor details come from another sample of the same person, matched by shared clones.

The chain uses TRBV29-1 and TRBJ2-3, with a weak D call TRBD1 (6 bases). In germline, CDR1 is SQVTM, CDR2 ANQGSEA. The CDR3 extends over 14 amino acids. V lost 6 bases, J lost 0 bases, and 13 bases lay in between. In DNA, the CDR3 is TGCAGCGTGGGGAAGGACAGAAGCACAGATACGCAGTATTTT. Protein product: CSVGKDRSTDTQYF.

This clonotype was detected ten times or more. This chain links TRBV5-1 with TRBJ1-1; D may be TRBD1 (5 bases). This CDR3 spans 14 amino acids. V was clipped by 4 bases and J by 6 bases, with 16 bases between them. Germline V CDR1 and CDR2: SGHRS, YFSETQ. In DNA form, the CDR3 reads TGCGCCAGCAGCCCGGGGGGGGATACCGCTGAAGCTTTCTTT. Its translation: CASSPGGDTAEAFF.

The chain uses TRBV7-6 and TRBJ2-3; D may correspond to TRBD1 or TRBD2 (5 bases each). Germline CDR1 reads SGHVS; CDR2 reads FNYEAQ. Trimming pared 5 bases from V and 4 bases from J, leaving 13 bases between. This CDR3 spans 14 amino acids. This CDR3 reads CASSLGAFPDTQYF. CDR3 sequence (DNA): TGTGCCAGCAGCCTCGGGGCCTTCCCAGATACGCAGTATTTT.

This clonotype was seen ten or more times. The chain joins TRBV28 to TRBJ2-3; 7 bases align to TRBD1. Germline loops: CDR1 MDHEN, CDR2 SYDVKM. The CDR3 totals 13 residues. Germline trimming cut 9 bases from V and 1 base from J; bases unmatched to any gene: 4. CDR3 sequence: CASRDSRTDTQYF. The CDR3, as DNA: TGTGCCAGTAGGGACAGTCGCACAGATACGCAGTATTTT.

This clonotype was recorded many times. The chain recombines TRBV7-2 with TRBJ2-7, with 7 positions matching TRBD1. Germline CDR1 SGHTA, CDR2 FQGNSA. The CDR3 is 13 amino acids. V shed 5 bases, J shed 5 bases, and the junction held 6 bases outside the gene matches. CDR3 protein: CASSQNRGDEQYF. CDR3 in DNA: TGTGCCAGCAGCCAGAACAGGGGTGACGAGCAGTACTTC.

The chain joins TRBV20-1 to TRBJ2-1; 7 positions match TRBD1. V shed 3 bases and J 5 bases; nucleotides not matched to a gene: 4. Germline CDR1 and CDR2: DFQATT and SNEGSKA (reference sequence). The CDR3 contains 13 residues. CDR3 sequence reads: CSARTGRHNEQFF. The CDR3 DNA reads TGCAGTGCTAGGACAGGGCGTCACAATGAGCAGTTCTTC.

CDR3 sequence: CASSQTASGRFPDTQYF. In DNA form, the CDR3 reads TGCGCCAGCAGCCAGACCGCTAGCGGGAGATTCCCAGATACGCAGTATTTT. The chain recombines TRBV4-3 with TRBJ2-3; TRBD2 agrees at 10 bases. CDR1 is LGHNA and CDR2 is YSLEER in the germline V gene. The CDR3 is 17 amino acids. Germline trimming cut 3 bases from V and 4 bases from J; bases unmatched to any gene: 10.

Ten or more counts support this clonotype. This sequence joins TRBV28 and TRBJ2-5; D uncertain. Deletions cut 6 bases from V and 4 bases from J, with 6 bases between. The CDR3 contains 11 residues. Germline lookup yields CDR1 MDHEN and CDR2 SYDVKM. The CDR3 coding sequence is TGTGCCAGCAGGTCCTTAGAGACCCAGTACTTC. It yields the protein CASRSLETQYF.

This clonotype has only a few counts. The V call is TRBV18, the J call TRBJ2-6, with 8 bases that match TRBD1. Germline CDR1 reads KGHSH; CDR2 reads LQKENI. Unmatched junction bases numbered 8, after V lost 1 base and J lost 0 bases. The CDR3 is made up of 19 amino acids. This CDR3 reads CASSPLGTGKSSGANVLTF. The CDR3 DNA follows: TGTGCCAGCTCACCACTAGGGACAGGAAAAAGCTCTGGGGCCAACGTCCTGACTTTC.

This clonotype has only a few counts. The chain joins TRBV28 to TRBJ2-1; a possible D gene is TRBD1 (6 bases). In germline, CDR1 is MDHEN, CDR2 SYDVKM. Trimming removed 6 bases at V and 8 bases at J, with 14 bases between. This CDR3 contains 13 residues. The chain's CDR3 is CASRETGFYEQFF. CDR3 DNA sequence: TGTGCCAGCAGGGAAACAGGGTTCTATGAGCAGTTCTTC.

This clonotype was picked up a small number of times. J is TRBJ2-7 and V is TRBV6-1; 14 bases map to TRBD2. The CDR3 length is 15 residues. The germline gives CDR1 MNHNS, CDR2 SASEGT. The ends lost 3 bases at V and 6 bases at J; junction bases unmatched: 4. The CDR3 sequence: CASSDKGLAGVEQYF. CDR3 nucleotide sequence: TGTGCCAGCAGTGATAAGGGACTAGCGGGAGTCGAGCAGTACTTC.

This clonotype was counted a few times. J is TRBJ2-7 and V is TRBV4-3; 8 bases match TRBD1. This CDR3 comprises 15 residues. The V gene's germline CDR1 is LGHNA and CDR2 YSLEER. Losses at the gene ends were 1 base for V and 2 bases for J; bases not matched to a gene: 4. The CDR3 sequence: CASSQGQGAPYEQYF. The DNA for the CDR3 is TGCGCCAGCAGCCAAGGCCAGGGGGCTCCCTACGAGCAGTACTTC.

This clonotype came up a few times. V is TRBV28 and J is TRBJ2-7; no reliable D call. CDR1 is MDHEN, CDR2 SYDVKM, per germline. V was cut by 2 bases and J by 7 bases, with 9 bases left in between. This CDR3 has 12 amino acids. CDR3 coding DNA: TGTGCCAGCAGTTTAAAAGGGCTGGAGCAGTACTTC. It is translated as CASSLKGLEQYF.

This clonotype was observed at least ten times. This chain uses TRBV20-1 with TRBJ2-1; 7 bases are shared with TRBD2. Trimming at V came to 3 bases and at J to 2 bases, leaving 7 bases not matched to a gene. The CDR3 has 15 amino acids. CDR1 and CDR2 from the germline V gene are DFQATT and SNEGSKA (reference sequence). The CDR3: CSARASGRAYNEQFF. CDR3 nucleotides: TGCAGTGCTAGGGCGAGTGGGAGGGCCTACAATGAGCAGTTCTTC.

Ten or more counts support this clonotype. The chain joins TRBV7-2 to TRBJ2-7; TRBD1 aligns across 8 bases. CDR3 length equals 14 residues. V shed 8 bases and J 5 bases; nucleotides not matched to a gene: 11. Looked up from germline, CDR1 is SGHTA and CDR2 is FQGNSA. The CDR3 region has the DNA TGTGCCAGCGGCGGGTGGACAGGGCGAAACGAGCAGTACTTC. Translated: CASGGWTGRNEQYF. Drawing the rest from reference TRBV7-2 and TRBJ2-7, the complete variable domain is GAGVSQSPSNKVTEKGKDVELRCDPISGHTALYWYRQSLGQGLEFLIYFQGNSAPDKSGLPSDRFSAERTGGSVSTLTIQRTQQEDSAVYLCASGGWTGRNEQYFGPGTRLTVT.

In its sample, this clonotype was seen many times. J is TRBJ1-4 and V is TRBV9; D may be TRBD1 (5 bases). There are 15 residues in the CDR3. Germline lookup yields CDR1 SGDLS and CDR2 YYNGEE. V dropped 1 base and J dropped 5 bases, with 12 bases sitting between them. The CDR3 protein is CASSVMGRGNEKLFF. CDR3 DNA sequence: TGTGCCAGCAGCGTAATGGGGCGTGGGAATGAAAAACTGTTTTTT.

This clonotype has just a few counts. This chain connects TRBV5-1 to TRBJ1-1, with 7 bases aligning to TRBD1. Losses at the gene ends were 4 bases for V and 7 bases for J; bases not matched to a gene: 4. This CDR3 comprises 12 residues. The germline CDR1 and CDR2 sequences are SGHRS and YFSETQ. CDR3 bases: TGCGCCAGCAGCATACAGGGGATTGAAGCTTTCTTT. It encodes CASSIQGIEAFF.

At least ten counts were recorded for this clonotype. J is TRBJ1-1 and V is TRBV6-1; D unresolved. V shed 7 bases and J shed 6 bases, with 15 bases lying between them. From germline, CDR1 is MNHNS and CDR2 SASEGT. This CDR3 is 13 amino acids long. The CDR3 here is CASNKAGNSEAFF. The CDR3 DNA follows: TGTGCCAGCAACAAAGCAGGAAATTCTGAAGCTTTCTTT.

The gene calls are TRBV6-1 and TRBJ1-5; D perhaps matches TRBD1 (5 bases). CDR3 length equals 14 residues. Germline V CDR1 and CDR2: MNHNS, SASEGT. Trimming removed 7 bases from V and 3 bases from J, with 13 bases in between. The CDR3 DNA reads as TGTGCCAGCAATCGGGGCCTAGACAATCAGCCCCAGCATTTT. Its protein is CASNRGLDNQPQHF.

The chain joins TRBV20-1 to TRBJ2-3, with 13 bases fitting TRBD2. V was clipped by 5 bases and J by 4 bases; unmatched bases: 6. This CDR3 contains 15 residues. Germline-derived CDR1 and CDR2 are DFQATT and SNEGSKA (reference sequence). CDR3 sequence: CSAGGLAGRPDTQYF. The CDR3 region has the DNA TGCAGTGCTGGGGGACTAGCGGGAAGGCCAGATACGCAGTATTTT.

This chain links TRBV18 with TRBJ2-1, with 11 bases lining up with TRBD1. With 8 bases clipped from V and 1 base from J, the junction kept 4 bases outside the gene matches. This CDR3 contains 15 residues. Per the germline V gene, CDR1 is KGHSH and CDR2 is LQKENI. The CDR3 DNA reads as TGTGCCAGCGCCGGGGACAGGGGGTCCTACAATGAGCAGTTCTTC. Protein: CASAGDRGSYNEQFF. The variable domain in full, with the rest retrieved from reference TRBV18 and TRBJ2-1, is NAGVMQNPRHLVRRRGQEARLRCSPMKGHSHVYWYRQLPEEGLKFMVYLQKENIIDESGMPKERFSAEFPKEGPSILRIQQVVRGDSAAYFCASAGDRGSYNEQFFGPGTRLTVL.

This clonotype occurred many times. The genes are TRBV20-1 and TRBJ2-1; possibly TRBD2 for D (6 bases). Per the germline V gene, CDR1 is DFQATT and CDR2 is SNEGSKA (reference sequence). The CDR3 covers 14 residues. The CDR3 DNA reads TGCAGCGCAACCCCCGCGGTGGCGGGATCAGAGCAGTTCTTC. Translating it yields CSATPAVAGSEQFF.

The chain joins TRBV20-1 to TRBJ2-1, with D perhaps matching TRBD2 (5 bases). CDR1 is DFQATT, CDR2 SNEGSKA, per germline (reference sequence). With 1 base removed from V and 4 bases from J, the gap between germline ends came to 11 bases. The CDR3 extends over 14 amino acids. In nucleotides, the CDR3 is TGCAGTGCTAGAGGGGAATGGAGGTACAATGAGCAGTTCTTC. Protein product: CSARGEWRYNEQFF.

This clonotype has ten or more counts. V gene TRBV20-1 combines with J gene TRBJ2-1; D might be TRBD2 (5 bases). The CDR3 is made up of 10 amino acids. Germline CDR1 DFQATT, CDR2 SNEGSKA (reference sequence). The V and J ends lost 6 bases and 12 bases respectively, with 12 bases between them. The DNA for the CDR3 is TGCAGTGCCGAAAGGGAGCGGCAGTTCTTC. Its translation is CSAERERQFF.

This clonotype was seen a few times. The chain has TRBV20-1 and TRBJ2-2; D might be TRBD2 (5 bases). Germline V gene data show CDR1 as DFQATT and CDR2 as SNEGSKA (reference sequence). The CDR3 contains 14 residues. The V end lost 1 base, the J end lost 3 bases, and 9 bases lay between the germline ends. CDR3 protein: CSARVGKYTGELFF. The DNA of the CDR3 is TGCAGTGCTAGAGTCGGGAAATACACCGGGGAGCTGTTTTTT.

CDR3 amino acids: CARGRGGQETQYF. In DNA, the CDR3 is TGTGCCAGGGGCCGGGGGGGACAAGAGACCCAGTACTTC. The rearrangement uses TRBV5-6 and TRBJ2-5, with 8 bases matching TRBD2. V trimming: 8 bases; J trimming: 2 bases; junction bases outside the gene matches: 5. Germline values: CDR1 SGHDT, CDR2 YYEEEE. The CDR3 is 13 residues long.

The chain combines TRBV28 with TRBJ2-3; 7 bases align to TRBD1. The CDR3 consists of 18 residues. Germline-derived CDR1 and CDR2 are MDHEN and SYDVKM. Trimming cost V 3 bases and J 2 bases; bases outside gene matches: 14. CDR3 sequence: CASSFPATGVWNTDTQYF. The CDR3 DNA reads as TGTGCCAGCAGTTTTCCCGCTACAGGGGTTTGGAACACAGATACGCAGTATTTT. Complete variable domain (other parts from reference TRBV28 and TRBJ2-3): DVKVTQSSRYLVKRTGEKVFLECVQDMDHENMFWYRQDPGLGLRLIYFSYDVKMKEKGDIPEGYSVSREKKERFSLILESASTNQTSMYLCASSFPATGVWNTDTQYFGPGTRLTVL.

This sequence joins TRBV4-2 and TRBJ1-1; D is unresolved. Trimming removed 2 bases from V and 1 base from J, with 8 bases in between. Germline V gene sequence: CDR1 LGHNA, CDR2 YNFKEQ. This CDR3 contains 14 residues. The CDR3 DNA is TGTGCCAGCAGCCAACCCTCTCAGAACACTGAAGCTTTCTTT. Translated: CASSQPSQNTEAFF.

This clonotype was observed at least ten times. The V and J genes are TRBV7-9 and TRBJ2-1; D might be TRBD1 or TRBD2, each matching 6 bases. The CDR3 has 11 residues. Per germline, CDR1 SEHNR and CDR2 FQNEAQ (reference sequence). The V and J ends lost 5 bases and 12 bases respectively, with 11 bases between them. For the CDR3, the DNA is TGTGCCAGCAGCCAAGGGGGGTGGCAGTTCTTC. This encodes CASSQGGWQFF.

There are many counts of this clonotype. The CDR3 loop reads CSVPSRGSGYGYTF. CDR3 in DNA: TGCAGTGTCCCATCCAGGGGGTCTGGCTATGGCTACACCTTC. The chain couples TRBV20-1 to TRBJ1-2; 7 nucleotides agree with TRBD1. The CDR3 spans 14 residues. Germline loops: CDR1 DFQATT, CDR2 SNEGSKA (reference sequence). V shed 7 bases, J shed 4 bases, and the junction held 12 bases outside the gene matches.

The rearrangement joins TRBV6-2 or TRBV6-3 to TRBJ2-7, with TRBD2 matching 7 bases. The germline gives CDR1 MNHEY, CDR2 SVGEGT. The CDR3 spans 15 residues. The V and J ends lost 1 base and 6 bases, in that order; junction bases with no gene match: 9. The CDR3: CASSYLLAGVGEQYF. The CDR3 nucleotides read TGTGCCAGCAGTTACTTGTTGGCGGGAGTTGGCGAGCAGTACTTC.

The chain carries TRBV11-2 and TRBJ2-3; 10 bases fit TRBD1. Looked up from germline, CDR1 is SGHAT and CDR2 is FQNNGV. J gave up 0 bases and V 5 bases, and 5 bases lay outside the gene matches. This CDR3 has 16 amino acids. CDR3 region: CASSLRDRGSTDTQYF. CDR3 bases: TGTGCCAGCAGCCTACGGGACAGGGGTAGCACAGATACGCAGTATTTT.